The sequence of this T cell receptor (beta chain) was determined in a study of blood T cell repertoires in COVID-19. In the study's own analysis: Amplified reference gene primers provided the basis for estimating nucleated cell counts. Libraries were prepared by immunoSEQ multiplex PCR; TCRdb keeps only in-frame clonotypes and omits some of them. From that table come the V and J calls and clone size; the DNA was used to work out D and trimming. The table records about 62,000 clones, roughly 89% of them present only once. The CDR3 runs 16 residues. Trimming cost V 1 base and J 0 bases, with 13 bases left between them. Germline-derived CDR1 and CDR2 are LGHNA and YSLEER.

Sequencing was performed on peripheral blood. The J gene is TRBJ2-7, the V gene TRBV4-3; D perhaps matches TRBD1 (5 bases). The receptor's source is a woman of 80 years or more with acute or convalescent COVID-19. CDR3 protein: CASSQVPQAHSYEQYF. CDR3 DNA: TGCGCCAGCAGCCAAGTCCCACAGGCCCACTCCTACGAGCAGTACTTC.